A selection of T cell receptor delta chains follows, all from one sample in a study of gamma-delta T cells after stem cell transplantation. TCRdb redid the clone calls on the RT-PCR reads with CATT. The sample holds about 1,700 delta-chain clones, 4.5% seen once. The sample consisted of gamma-delta T cells. The receptor set was obtained from a human donor. It is not recorded whose cells these are; they may come from a transplant donor. Both conserved end residues are part of each CDR3. A D gene is named only where the DNA matches it firmly. Clone size appears in some rows only: once, few, many, or a class for an expanded clone.

>few|14|TRDJ1|-|TRDV2
TGTGCCTGTGACTCCATTATGGACACCGATAAACTCATCTTT
CACDSIMDTDKLIF
>few|20|TRDJ3|-|TRDV2
TGTGCCTGTGACACCGGAGGATTACTCGGCCTTAGCAGTGACACCCGACCGATGTTTTTC
CACDTGGLLGLSSDTRPMFF
>medium-sized|21|TRDJ3|TRDD3|TRDV2
TGTGCCTGTGACAGAACTGGGGGATACGCCCTCAGGTCCTGGGACACCCGACAGATGTTTTTC
CACDRTGGYALRSWDTRQMFF
>large|15|TRDJ1|TRDD3|TRDV2
TGTGCCTGTGACACCGTGGGGACTGGGGGATACGAACTCATCTTT
CACDTVGTGGYELIF
>medium-sized|19|TRDJ1|-|TRDV2
TGTGCCTGTGACACCCTCGGTGGGGATGCGTCAGAGTACACCGATAAACTCATCTTT
CACDTLGGDASEYTDKLIF
>medium-sized|20|TRDJ1|TRDD3|TRDV2
TGTGCCTGTGACACCGTTCCGGTGGGGGATACGCATCTGTACACCGATAAACTCATCTTT
CACDTVPVGDTHLYTDKLIF
>few|21|TRDJ1|TRDD3|TRDV2
TGTGCCTGTAATCTTCTACGGGGAGTACTGGGGGATACGAGGGTCACCGATAAACTCATCTTT
CACNLLRGVLGDTRVTDKLIF
>large|20|TRDJ1|-|TRDV2
TGTGCCTGTGACACCGTGGGGGCCTCACCGGGGGGCTTGTACACCGATAAACTCATCTTT
CACDTVGASPGGLYTDKLIF
>large|17|TRDJ1|TRDD3|TRDV2
TGTGCCTGTGACTCCCTCCTAAAGTCAACTGGGGGAGATAAACTCATCTTT
CACDSLLKSTGGDKLIF
>large|15|TRDJ1|TRDD3|TRDV2
TGTGCCTGTGACAACCTGGGGGATCAGGACGATAAACTCATCTTT
CACDNLGDQDDKLIF
>few|16|TRDJ1|TRDD3|TRDV2
TGTGCCTGTGACTCCCTGGGGGATACATACACCGATAAACTCATCTTT
CACDSLGDTYTDKLIF
>large|18|TRDJ1|TRDD3|TRDV2
TGTGCCTGTGACACCCTAGCCCCTGGGGGATACGGGACCGATAAACTCATCTTT
CACDTLAPGGYGTDKLIF
>-|20|TRDJ1|TRDD3|TRDV2
TGTGCCTGTGAACCCCTTAGTACTGGGGGATACATCGGTTTCGCCGATAAACTCATCTTT
CACEPLSTGGYIGFADKLIF
>few|17|TRDJ1|TRDD3|TRDV2
TGTGCCTGTGACTTACTTTCCTCCGGGGATACTGTCGTTAAACTCATCTTT
CACDLLSSGDTVVKLIF
>medium-sized|23|TRDJ1|-|TRDV2
TGTGCCTGTGACGAACATTTTGCGTCGGTTTCTCCCGCTGGGGCGAGAGACACCGATAAACTCATCTTT
CACDEHFASVSPAGARDTDKLIF
>medium-sized|14|TRDJ1|TRDD3|TRDV2
TGTGCCTGTGACCCGATTAAGGGGGATACCGGTCACATCTTT
CACDPIKGDTGHIF